Listed below are T cell receptor beta chains from one sample, sequenced in a study of memory CD8 T cells in hepatitis C reinfection. The repertoire was sequenced with immunoSEQ multiplex PCR; TCRdb's copy has only in-frame clones and lacks some. The table includes more than 35,000 clones, roughly 90% detected once. Sample: naive CD8+ T cells sorted from blood. The receptors shown here come from a man between 18 and 35 years old with hepatitis C virus infection. The CDR3 runs from the conserved cysteine through the conserved F or W. The order of the fields is D gene, V gene, J gene, CDR3 protein. D genes are given only for firm matches.

NA	TRBV7-3	TRBJ2-3	CASSLTGGGTDTQYF
NA	TRBV7-8	TRBJ1-5	CASSSGLSSNQPQHF
TRBD1	TRBV28	TRBJ2-5	CASSSPDRGYQETQYF
NA	TRBV6-1	TRBJ2-7	CASSIKQGAHEQYF
NA	TRBV6-5	TRBJ1-1	CASSYLAGEAFF
TRBD1	TRBV9	TRBJ1-5	CASSLLYRGLLPDLFSNQPQHF
NA	TRBV27	TRBJ1-1	CASSLEAAMNTEAFF
NA	TRBV9	TRBJ2-3	CASSVVTADTQYF
TRBD2	TRBV19	TRBJ2-7	CASSIGLAGSIEQYF
NA	TRBV6-5	TRBJ2-2	CASSYSKFRAGELFF
TRBD1	TRBV6-1	TRBJ1-4	CASSQGGENEKLFF
TRBD1	TRBV27	TRBJ2-1	CASSLTGPYNEQFF
NA	TRBV6-1	TRBJ2-1	CASSEEDNFHTKWQFF
TRBD1	TRBV5-6	TRBJ1-2	CASSPGQGSYGYTF
TRBD1	TRBV27	TRBJ1-2	CASAWGQGDYGYTF
NA	TRBV27	TRBJ2-2	CASSLGRNTGELFF
TRBD2	TRBV30	TRBJ2-1	CAWRRSGAMYNEQFF
NA	TRBV4-3	TRBJ1-2	CASSHYTGNYGYTF
TRBD1	TRBV10-3	TRBJ2-5	CASGGRETQYF
NA	TRBV30	TRBJ1-1	CAWARGVRTEAFF
TRBD1	TRBV7-6	TRBJ1-1	CASSPGTENTEAFF
NA	TRBV11-2	TRBJ1-1	CASSLAGLLNTETFF